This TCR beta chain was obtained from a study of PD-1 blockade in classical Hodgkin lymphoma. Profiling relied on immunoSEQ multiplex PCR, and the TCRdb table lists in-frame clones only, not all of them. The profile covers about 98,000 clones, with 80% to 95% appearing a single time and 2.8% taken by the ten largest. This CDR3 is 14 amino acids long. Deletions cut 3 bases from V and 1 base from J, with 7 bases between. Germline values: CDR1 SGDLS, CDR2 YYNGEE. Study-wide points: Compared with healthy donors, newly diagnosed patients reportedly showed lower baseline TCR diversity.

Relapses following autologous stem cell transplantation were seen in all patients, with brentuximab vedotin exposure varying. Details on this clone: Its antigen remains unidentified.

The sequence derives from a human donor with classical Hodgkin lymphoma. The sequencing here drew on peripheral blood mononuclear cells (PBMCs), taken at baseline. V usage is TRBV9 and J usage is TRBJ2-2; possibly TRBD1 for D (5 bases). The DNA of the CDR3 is TGTGCCAGCAGCGCCACAGGGAACACCGGGGAGCTGTTTTTT. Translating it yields CASSATGNTGELFF.